This T cell receptor (beta chain) was sequenced for a study of blood T cell repertoires in COVID-19. The overall study: Donors in the United States, Italy and Spain gave samples during acute or convalescent COVID-19. In each case, the material was cDNA or gDNA derived from T cells, B-cell-depleted T cells, or PBMCs.

Sequencing was performed with immunoSEQ multiplex PCR; in TCRdb, only in-frame clones are kept and a portion is missing. This table holds 90,000 or so clones, around nine tenths found once. The CDR3 has 15 amino acids. Germline assignment: CDR1 DFQATT and CDR2 SNEGSKA (reference sequence). Trimming took 3 bases from V and 1 from J, leaving 16 bases between them. This chain connects TRBV20-1 to TRBJ2-7; weak D call: TRBD1 (5 bases). Sequences were obtained from peripheral blood. This clonotype was obtained from a man older than 75 with acute or convalescent COVID-19. The CDR3 region has the DNA TGCAGTGCTAGTATAGACTCGGCAGGGTCCTACGAGCAGTACTTC. Residues: CSASIDSAGSYEQYF.